This TCR beta chain is from a study of shared clonotypes between healthy human individuals. The DNA input per sorted-subset replicate PCR was 200 to 250 ng, corresponding to tens of thousands of T cell genomes. In the authors' methods: ImmunoSEQ only sent back junction sequences with no quality scores, so filtering was done differently. Sequencing used immunoSEQ multiplex PCR; TCRdb keeps in-frame clones, though not all of them. The V and J calls and clone size are taken from that table; D and trimming were inferred from the DNA. The table has 1.5 million to 2.5 million clones, about 95% seen once. Naivety among CD8 cells was defined by CD45RO negativity and positive CCR7 selection, thereby excluding terminally differentiated effector memory CD45RA+ cells. The CDR3 is 16 residues long. CDR1 GTSNPN and CDR2 SVGIG come from the germline V gene (reference sequence). Trimming removed 0 bases from V and 7 bases from J, with 22 bases in between.

The chain couples TRBV30 to TRBJ2-7, with D maybe TRBD2 (6 bases). Sequenced input: naive CD8+ T cells sorted from blood. The clonotype comes from a man younger than 30 in good health. The DNA of the CDR3 is TGTGCCTGGAGTGTAGGAGCGGCGGGGATTCTGGAGGAGCAGTACTTC. It yields the protein CAWSVGAAGILEEQYF.